This TCR beta chain was recorded in a study of neurological immune-mediated disorders. Study findings and constraints: HTLV-1-associated myelopathy had the most TCR clonal expansion, and multiple sclerosis had the least, less than healthy controls.

The length of the CDR3 is 16 residues. Germline-derived CDR1 and CDR2 are SGHTA and FQGNSA. V was shortened by 8 bases and J by 4 bases, with 24 bases between the two germline ends. In TCRdb, the 5' RACE reads were re-called with MiXCR into one record per CDR3 protein. The sample consists of approximately 130,000 distinct CDR3 sequences, more than 2.5% of them appearing once. This clonotype was observed many times. What it binds is unknown. The source is a woman aged 25 to 39 with multiple sclerosis. The sequenced material came from PBMCs. V is TRBV7-2 and J is TRBJ2-7; D might be TRBD1 (6 bases). The DNA of the CDR3 is TGTGCCAGCGGGACCCGGACAGCTTCGACCCGATACGAGCAGTACTTC. Its translation: CASGTRTASTRYEQYF.